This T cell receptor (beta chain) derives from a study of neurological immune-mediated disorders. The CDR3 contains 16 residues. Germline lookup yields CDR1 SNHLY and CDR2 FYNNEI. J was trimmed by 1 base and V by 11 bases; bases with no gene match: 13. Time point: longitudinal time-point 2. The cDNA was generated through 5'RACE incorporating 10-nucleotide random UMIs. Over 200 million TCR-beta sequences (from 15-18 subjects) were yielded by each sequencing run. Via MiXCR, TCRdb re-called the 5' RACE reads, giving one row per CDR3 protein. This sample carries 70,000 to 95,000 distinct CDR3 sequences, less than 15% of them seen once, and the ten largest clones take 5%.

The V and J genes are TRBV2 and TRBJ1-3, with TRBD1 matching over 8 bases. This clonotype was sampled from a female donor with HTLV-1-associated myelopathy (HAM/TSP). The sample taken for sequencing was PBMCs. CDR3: CASTRDTGGSGNTIYF. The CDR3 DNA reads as TGTGCCTCTACGAGAGATACAGGGGGTTCTGGAAACACCATATATTTT.